These 17 T cell receptor beta chains share one sample of origin, sequenced in a study of CD8+ T cells in alopecia areata. cDNA prepared by RNA extraction and subsequent reverse transcription served as the template for sequencing. TCRdb's table, derived via immunoSEQ multiplex PCR, lists solely in-frame clones and lacks some. The data hold about 140,000 clones, with roughly 50% observed a single time. The specimen was CD4+ T cells sorted from blood. The receptors come from a human donor in good health.

The V call is TRBV30, the J call TRBJ2-4; D ambiguous. Per the germline V gene, CDR1 is GTSNPN and CDR2 is SVGIG (reference sequence). V was clipped by 6 bases and J by 1 base, with 7 bases between them. This CDR3 is built from 12 residues. The CDR3 coding sequence is TGTGCCTGTGAGGATGCCAAAAACATTCAGTACTTC. This gives the protein CACEDAKNIQYF.

This clone was detected only once. The chain employs TRBV7-2 and TRBJ1-5; TRBD1 might be the D (6 bases). V was shortened by 1 base and J by 5 bases, with 12 bases between the two germline ends. The germline gives CDR1 SGHTA, CDR2 FQGNSA. The CDR3 sequence is 15 residues long. CDR3 amino acids: CASSLDSRGDQPQHF. CDR3 nucleotides: TGTGCCAGCAGCTTAGATAGCAGGGGTGATCAGCCCCAGCATTTT.

This chain connects TRBV19 to TRBJ2-1, with 9 bases fitting TRBD2. This CDR3 spans 14 amino acids. Germline values: CDR1 LNHDA, CDR2 SQIVND (reference sequence). V was clipped by 3 bases and J by 8 bases; unmatched bases: 5. Here the CDR3 reads CASSISGSHDEQFF. The CDR3 region has the DNA TGTGCCAGTAGTATTAGCGGGAGTCACGATGAGCAGTTCTTC.

This chain uses TRBV19 with TRBJ2-7; 11 nucleotides align to TRBD2. Germline V gene sequence: CDR1 LNHDA, CDR2 SQIVND (reference sequence). This CDR3 is built from 15 residues. Germline trimming cut 4 bases from V and 5 bases from J; bases unmatched to any gene: 7. The CDR3 DNA sequence: TGTGCCAGTAGTACCACTAGCGGGAGTAGAAACGAGCAGTACTTC. This encodes CASSTTSGSRNEQYF.

CDR3 in amino acids: CASSPGDSGGSGEQFF. DNA for the CDR3: TGTGCCAGCAGCCCGGGGGATAGCGGGGGTTCCGGGGAGCAGTTCTTC. The chain joins TRBV5-4 to TRBJ2-1; the match to TRBD2 covers 9 bases. Unmatched junction bases numbered 15, after V lost 4 bases and J lost 10 bases. Germline CDR1 and CDR2: SGHNT and YYREEE (reference sequence). The CDR3 is 16 amino acids.

This clone was observed a few times. The chain uses TRBV30 and TRBJ2-7; the D is unclear. The V end was cut by 3 bases, the J end by 4 bases, with 10 bases between. The germline gives CDR1 GTSNPN, CDR2 SVGIG (reference sequence). This CDR3 has 12 amino acids. The CDR3 loop is CAWRDPPYEQYF. As DNA, the CDR3 is TGTGCCTGGAGAGACCCCCCTTACGAGCAGTACTTC.

This clone was picked up one time. The rearrangement joins TRBV2 to TRBJ1-5; D call uncertain. Deletions cut 0 bases from V and 4 bases from J, with 7 bases between. The CDR3 is made up of 14 amino acids. The germline CDR1 and CDR2 sequences are SNHLY and FYNNEI. The CDR3 DNA sequence: TGTGCCAGCAGTGAAGCAAACCGAAATCAGCCCCAGCATTTT. Amino acid sequence: CASSEANRNQPQHF.

Of note for this clone: Distinct nucleotide sequences in the sample also encode this CDR3. The chain employs TRBV29-1 and TRBJ2-5; tentatively, D is TRBD1 (6 bases). Germline loops: CDR1 SQVTM, CDR2 ANQGSEA. The CDR3 length is 13 residues. V lost 3 bases to trimming and J lost 5 bases, with 13 bases between them. The CDR3 sequence: CSVDRGNRETQYF. CDR3 sequence (DNA): TGCAGCGTTGATAGGGGGAATCGGGAGACCCAGTACTTC.

The chain links TRBV10-3 to TRBJ2-6; 7 nucleotides line up with TRBD2. V gave up 8 bases and J gave up 2 bases; unmatched junction bases: 0. The length of the CDR3 is 13 residues. Germline CDR1 and CDR2: ENHRY and SYGVKD. CDR3 protein: CAIAGAGANVLTF. The CDR3 DNA follows: TGTGCCATCGCGGGGGCTGGGGCCAACGTCCTGACTTTC.

The DNA of the CDR3 is TGCAGTGCTATTTCCGAAAAACTGTTTTTT. Translation: CSAISEKLFF. V and J are TRBV20-1 and TRBJ1-4, with D uncertain. The CDR3 is 10 amino acids. Trimming cost V 4 bases and J 8 bases, with 5 bases left between them. Germline-derived CDR1 and CDR2 are DFQATT and SNEGSKA (reference sequence).

This chain uses TRBV15 with TRBJ2-7; no firm D call. The CDR3 is 15 residues long. Between the trimmed V and J ends, which lost 2 bases and 5 bases, there was a span of 16 bases. Germline V gene sequence: CDR1 LNHNV, CDR2 YYDKDF (reference sequence). For the CDR3, the DNA is TGTGCCACCAGCAGAAAGGGCCGGGTGAGAGACGAGCAGTACTTC. It specifies CATSRKGRVRDEQYF.

The rearrangement links TRBV27 to TRBJ2-1; 7 nucleotides align to TRBD2. The germline CDR1 and CDR2 sequences are MNHEY and SMNVEV (reference sequence). The CDR3 has 15 amino acids. Trimming at V came to 5 bases and at J to 0 bases, leaving 4 bases not matched to a gene. The CDR3 region has the DNA TGTGCCAGCAGTAAGAGCGGGACCTCCTACAATGAGCAGTTCTTC. Its protein is CASSKSGTSYNEQFF.

This clone counts as medium-sized. The chain recombines TRBV10-3 with TRBJ2-3, with 7 bases fitting TRBD2. The CDR3 loop spans 13 amino acids. V shed 10 bases, J shed 11 bases, and the junction held 15 bases outside the gene matches. Per the germline V gene, CDR1 is ENHRY and CDR2 is SYGVKD. The CDR3 nucleotides are TGTGCCAATGGGGCAGTCCTCGGGGGGAGGCAGTATTTT. The encoded protein is CANGAVLGGRQYF.

The CDR3: CASSFGQQETQYF. The CDR3 DNA reads as TGCGCCAGCAGCTTCGGACAGCAGGAGACCCAGTACTTC. The chain recombines TRBV5-1 with TRBJ2-5; possible D gene TRBD1, 6 bases. This CDR3 has 13 residues. CDR1 and CDR2 (germline): SGHRS, YFSETQ. V was trimmed by 2 bases and J by 5 bases, leaving 10 bases between them.

The J gene is TRBJ2-3, the V gene TRBV15, with D possibly being TRBD1 (6 bases). V dropped 3 bases and J dropped 6 bases, with 7 bases sitting between them. CDR3 length: 12 amino acids. Germline V gene sequence: CDR1 LNHNV, CDR2 YYDKDF (reference sequence). CDR3 bases: TGTGCCACCAGCAGGAGGGGGGATACGCAGTATTTT. This encodes CATSRRGDTQYF.

The chain carries TRBV29-1 and TRBJ2-7; D is possibly TRBD2 (6 bases). The CDR3 consists of 12 residues. V lost 7 bases, J lost 4 bases, and 14 bases lay in between. Germline loops: CDR1 SQVTM, CDR2 ANQGSEA. The CDR3 nucleotides read TGCAGCGGGAGGGCTGGGCCATACGAGCAGTACTTC. This gives the protein CSGRAGPYEQYF.

The chain joins TRBV29-1 to TRBJ2-1; the match to TRBD2 covers 13 bases. V lost 4 bases, J lost 4 bases, and 4 bases stayed unmatched. The CDR3 consists of 15 residues. Germline CDR1 is SQVTM and CDR2 is ANQGSEA. CDR3 DNA sequence: TGCAGCGTTGGGACTAGCGGGAGACGGTACAATGAGCAGTTCTTC. It encodes CSVGTSGRRYNEQFF.